Included here is one T cell receptor (beta chain) sequence, with context. Its specificity is unknown. Run at survey level, the immunoSEQ assay was version v3.0. TCRdb's copy holds only in-frame clones and misses some; the assay was immunoSEQ multiplex PCR. This table holds some 48,000 clones, roughly 80% found once. This CDR3 has 14 amino acids. Per the germline V gene, CDR1 is SGHKS and CDR2 is YYEKEE (reference sequence). Trimming removed 0 bases from V and 4 bases from J; junction bases left unmatched: 2. These data belong to a study of long-term antiretroviral therapy in people with HIV. Study-wide points: Absence of data on ART adherence, viral resistance or therapy changes was noted. Pre-ART expanded TRB clones stayed dominant throughout, though often decreasing after ART.

This specimen consisted of unsorted PBMCs, obtained 0.8 years after starting antiretroviral therapy. V is TRBV5-5 and J is TRBJ2-5; 8 nucleotides match TRBD2. This TCR was recovered from a woman between 18 and 29 years old with HIV. As DNA, the CDR3 is TGTGCCAGCAGCTTGGGACTAGCGAGAGAGACCCAGTACTTC. It translates to CASSLGLARETQYF.